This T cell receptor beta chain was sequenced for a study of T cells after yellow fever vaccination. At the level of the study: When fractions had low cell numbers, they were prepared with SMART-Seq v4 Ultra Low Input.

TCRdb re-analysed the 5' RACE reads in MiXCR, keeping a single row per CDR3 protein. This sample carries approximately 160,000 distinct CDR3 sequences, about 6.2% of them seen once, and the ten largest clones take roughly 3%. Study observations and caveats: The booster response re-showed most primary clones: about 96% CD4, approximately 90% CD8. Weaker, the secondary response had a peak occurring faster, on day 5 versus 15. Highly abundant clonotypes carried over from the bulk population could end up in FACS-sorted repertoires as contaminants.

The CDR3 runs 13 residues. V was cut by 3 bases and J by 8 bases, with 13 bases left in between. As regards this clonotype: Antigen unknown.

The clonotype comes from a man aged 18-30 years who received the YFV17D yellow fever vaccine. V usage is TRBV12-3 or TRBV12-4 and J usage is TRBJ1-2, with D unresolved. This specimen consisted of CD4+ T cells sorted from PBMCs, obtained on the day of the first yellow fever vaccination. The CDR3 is CASSFVSTGGYTF. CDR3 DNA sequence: TGTGCCAGCAGTTTTGTTAGTACGGGAGGCTACACCTTC.